This T cell receptor beta chain comes out of a study of cytomegalovirus exposure and HLA in healthy donors. The overall study: An analysis done earlier identified 120 million or so unique TCR beta sequences from about 179 million T cells. The study's early data release held around 85 million unique TCRs from HLA-typed donors.

This clone was observed a few times. Its specificity is not known. The PCR was carried out with 60 Vbeta primers and 13 Jbeta primers. Generated by immunoSEQ multiplex PCR, the TCRdb table keeps only in-frame clones and is missing some. The sample yields about 130,000 clones, around three quarters seen once. This CDR3 comprises 15 residues. J lost 9 bases, V lost 0 bases, and 7 bases had no gene match. The V gene's germline CDR1 is SGHRS and CDR2 YFSETQ. Findings and limits, study-wide: Association of a missense DCLRE1C variant with TCR beta V- and J-gene trimming was reported in a later analysis. The study listed some 160 cytomegalovirus-associated TCR beta chains.

The rearrangement uses TRBV5-1 and TRBJ2-1; 9 bases agree with TRBD2. This TCR was sampled from a female donor in good health and CMV-seronegative. Source material: PBMCs. The CDR3 DNA is TGCGCCAGCAGCTTGGACGCGGGAGGGGTTCCTGAGCAGTTCTTC. It is translated as CASSLDAGGVPEQFF.